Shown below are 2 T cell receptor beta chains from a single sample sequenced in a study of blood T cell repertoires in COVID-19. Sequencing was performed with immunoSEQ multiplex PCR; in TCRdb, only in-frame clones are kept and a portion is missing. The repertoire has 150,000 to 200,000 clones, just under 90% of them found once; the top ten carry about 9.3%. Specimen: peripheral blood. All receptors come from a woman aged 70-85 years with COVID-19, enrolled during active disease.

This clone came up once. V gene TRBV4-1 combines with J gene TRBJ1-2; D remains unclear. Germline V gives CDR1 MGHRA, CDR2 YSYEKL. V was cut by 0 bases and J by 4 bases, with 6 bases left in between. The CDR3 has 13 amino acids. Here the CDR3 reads CASSQDRSYGYTF. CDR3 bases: TGCGCCAGCAGCCAAGATAGGAGCTATGGCTACACCTTC.

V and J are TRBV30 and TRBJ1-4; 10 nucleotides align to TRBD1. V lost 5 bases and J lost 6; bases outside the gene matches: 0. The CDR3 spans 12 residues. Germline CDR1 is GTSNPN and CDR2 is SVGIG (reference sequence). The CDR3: CAWGTGDEKLFF. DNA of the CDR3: TGTGCCTGGGGGACAGGGGATGAAAAACTGTTTTTT.